These 30 T cell receptor beta chains originate from one sample sequenced in a study of blood T cell repertoires in COVID-19. Produced via immunoSEQ multiplex PCR; TCRdb's table is partial and in-frame only. The data hold approximately 200,000 clones, with 80% to 90% observed a single time. The sequenced material came from peripheral blood. The receptors were sampled from a man between 65 and 85 years old with active or convalescent COVID-19.

The chain uses TRBV27 and TRBJ1-2; 7 positions match TRBD1. Unmatched junction bases numbered 5, after V lost 6 bases and J lost 1 base. The CDR3 sequence is 14 residues long. Germline-derived CDR1 and CDR2 are MNHEY and SMNVEV (reference sequence). CDR3 protein: CASREQGSNYGYTF. The CDR3 region has the DNA TGTGCCAGCAGAGAACAGGGGAGTAACTATGGCTACACCTTC.

CDR3 nucleotides: TGCGCCAGCAGCCCGGAGGGCGGGGTTGGCTACACCTTC. Translating it yields CASSPEGGVGYTF. The chain recombines TRBV5-1 with TRBJ1-2; D is undetermined. This CDR3 has 13 amino acids. CDR1 and CDR2 from the germline V gene are SGHRS and YFSETQ. Trimming left V 4 bases short and J 7 bases short, with 14 bases between.

J is TRBJ1-5 and V is TRBV24-1; D is ambiguous. V lost 4 bases to trimming and J lost 0 bases, with 9 bases between them. This CDR3 has 15 residues. Germline lookup yields CDR1 KGHDR and CDR2 SFDVKD. CDR3 DNA sequence: TGTGCCACCAGTGAGCGATCTGGTAGCAATCAGCCCCAGCATTTT. This sequence encodes CATSERSGSNQPQHF.

The chain employs TRBV29-1 and TRBJ2-1; perhaps TRBD1 as D (6 bases). Germline CDR1 and CDR2: SQVTM and ANQGSEA. The CDR3 spans 14 residues. The ends were cut back, 2 bases at V and 9 bases at J, with 17 bases in the middle. CDR3 bases: TGCAGCGTTGAAAAGACAGGCGAAGTAAGTGAGCAGTTCTTC. This translates into CSVEKTGEVSEQFF.

The CDR3 here is CASSEGTGRNQPQHF. The CDR3 DNA reads as TGTGCCAGTAGTGAAGGGACAGGGCGCAATCAGCCCCAGCATTTT. The chain uses TRBV19 and TRBJ1-5; the match to TRBD1 covers 9 bases. CDR3 length: 15 residues. Unmatched junction bases numbered 4, after V lost 5 bases and J lost 2 bases. Per germline, CDR1 LNHDA and CDR2 SQIVND (reference sequence).

In DNA form, the CDR3 reads TGCGCCAGCCGAATACAGGGGGCAGGTACTGAAGCTTTCTTT. Residues: CASRIQGAGTEAFF. The chain is built from TRBV10-2 and TRBJ1-1; 9 nucleotides match TRBD1. J gave up 5 bases and V 8 bases, and 9 bases lay outside the gene matches. The CDR3 sequence is 14 residues long. Germline V CDR1 and CDR2: WSHSY, SAAADI.

The chain uses TRBV6-5 and TRBJ2-1, with 11 bases matching TRBD2. The CDR3 contains 15 residues. Trimming removed 6 bases from V and 4 bases from J; junction bases left unmatched: 5. CDR1 MNHEY and CDR2 SVGAGI come from the germline V gene. The CDR3 region is CASSKTSGVYNEQFF. CDR3 bases: TGTGCCAGCAGCAAGACTAGCGGGGTGTACAATGAGCAGTTCTTC.

This sequence joins TRBV27 and TRBJ1-2, with TRBD1 identical over 7 bases. Germline values: CDR1 MNHEY, CDR2 SMNVEV (reference sequence). The CDR3 has 16 residues. V gave up 4 bases and J gave up 6 bases; unmatched junction bases: 14. The CDR3 is CASSSPSGTGVNGYTF. The DNA for the CDR3 is TGTGCCAGCAGTTCCCCCTCCGGAACAGGGGTAAATGGCTACACCTTC.

The rearrangement uses TRBV2 and TRBJ2-7; TRBD1 is a possible D gene (5 bases). The V gene's germline CDR1 is SNHLY and CDR2 FYNNEI. V lost 3 bases to trimming and J lost 1 base, with 16 bases between them. This CDR3 contains 16 residues. The CDR3 bases are TGTGCCAGCAGTGATTACGGTCGACAGTTTTCCTACGAGCAGTACTTC. This sequence encodes CASSDYGRQFSYEQYF.

The V call is TRBV30, the J call TRBJ2-7, with 8 bases that match TRBD2. The CDR3 covers 14 residues. With V trimmed by 0 bases and J by 4 bases, 5 bases remained unmatched. Per the germline V gene, CDR1 is GTSNPN and CDR2 is SVGIG (reference sequence). CDR3 region: CAWSVGLAGYEQYF. The DNA for the CDR3 is TGTGCCTGGAGTGTAGGTCTAGCGGGTTACGAGCAGTACTTC.

This sequence joins TRBV28 and TRBJ1-2, with 9 bases that match TRBD1. The J segment lost 8 bases and the V segment lost 6 bases, leaving 4 bases of the junction unmatched. The CDR3 runs to 12 residues. Looked up from germline, CDR1 is MDHEN and CDR2 is SYDVKM. Here the CDR3 DNA reads TGTGCCAGCAGCCCGGGACAGGGCGGCTACACCTTC. Its translation is CASSPGQGGYTF.

The chain carries TRBV19 and TRBJ2-1, with D possibly being TRBD2 (5 bases). Looked up from germline, CDR1 is LNHDA and CDR2 is SQIVND (reference sequence). The CDR3 has 16 amino acids. V was cut by 1 base and J by 4 bases, with 14 bases left in between. CDR3 residues: CASSIGRRSPYNEQFF. The CDR3 DNA is TGTGCCAGTAGTATAGGAAGGAGGTCCCCTTACAATGAGCAGTTCTTC.

The chain uses TRBV5-6 and TRBJ2-1; TRBD2 matches 7 bases. With 1 base clipped from V and 0 bases from J, the junction kept 4 bases outside the gene matches. CDR1 is SGHDT, CDR2 YYEEEE, per germline. The CDR3 runs to 16 residues. For the CDR3, the DNA is TGTGCCAGCAGCTTGTATGGCGGGAGCTCCTACAATGAGCAGTTCTTC. This codes for CASSLYGGSSYNEQFF. Complete variable domain (other parts from reference TRBV5-6 and TRBJ2-1): DAGVTQSPTHLIKTRGQQVTLRCSPKSGHDTVSWYQQALGQGPQFIFQYYEEEERQRGNFPDRFSGHQFPNYSSELNVNALLLGDSALYLCASSLYGGSSYNEQFFGPGTRLTVL.

The chain links TRBV28 to TRBJ1-6, with D possibly TRBD1 on 6 matching bases. The CDR3 has 16 amino acids. Trimming shortened V by 4 bases and J by 0 bases, and 10 bases separated the two germline ends. Per germline, CDR1 MDHEN and CDR2 SYDVKM. CDR3 sequence: CASSSAGDSYNSPLHF. CDR3 DNA sequence: TGTGCCAGCAGTTCGGCAGGGGACTCCTATAATTCACCCCTCCACTTT.

This clone appeared once. The chain employs TRBV28 and TRBJ2-7, with 8 nucleotides matching TRBD1. The V segment lost 2 bases and the J segment 4 bases; nucleotides outside the gene matches: 7. Germline CDR1 is MDHEN and CDR2 is SYDVKM. The CDR3 totals 15 residues. The CDR3 spells CASSLATGARYEQYF. The CDR3 DNA follows: TGTGCCAGCAGTTTAGCGACAGGGGCCCGATACGAGCAGTACTTC.

The chain carries TRBV5-1 and TRBJ1-2, with 8 bases fitting TRBD1. The CDR3 length is 15 residues. With 3 bases clipped from V and 2 bases from J, the junction kept 6 bases outside the gene matches. Germline values: CDR1 SGHRS, CDR2 YFSETQ. CDR3 residues: CASSSLRTGNYGYTF. CDR3 DNA: TGCGCCAGCAGCTCGCTAAGGACAGGGAACTATGGCTACACCTTC.

V and J are TRBV11-3 and TRBJ2-1, with D tentatively TRBD1 (6 bases). The CDR3 covers 14 residues. Germline V gene lookup returns CDR1 SGHNT and CDR2 YENEEA. V lost 1 base to trimming and J lost 8 bases, with 12 bases between them. The CDR3 is CASSLGGPGYEQFF. The CDR3 coding sequence is TGTGCCAGCAGCTTAGGGGGGCCAGGCTATGAGCAGTTCTTC. The full variable domain, its missing parts supplied by reference TRBV11-3 and TRBJ2-1, is EAGVVQSPRYKIIEKKQPVAFWCNPISGHNTLYWYLQNLGQGPELLIRYENEEAVDDSQLPKDRFSAERLKGVDSTLKIQPAELGDSAVYLCASSLGGPGYEQFFGPGTRLTVL.

J is TRBJ1-2 and V is TRBV9, with 12 positions matching TRBD1. The CDR3 covers 17 residues. After removal of 1 base from V and 1 base from J, the junction contained 5 bases not matched to a gene. Germline V lookup: CDR1 SGDLS, CDR2 YYNGEE. CDR3 bases: TGTGCCAGCAGCGTAAAGGGACAGGGGGCGCTTAACTATGGCTACACCTTC. Translated: CASSVKGQGALNYGYTF.

On this clone: The junction departs from the called germline gene at one end, perhaps through a read error. V is TRBV28 and J is TRBJ1-5, with D hard to call. This CDR3 has 13 amino acids. From germline, CDR1 is MDHEN and CDR2 SYDVKM. This chain's CDR3 is CASSPPLNRPQHF. The DNA of the CDR3 is TGTGCCAGCAGCCCTCCCCTTAATCGGCCCCAGCATTTT.

The gene calls are TRBV11-2 and TRBJ2-3; 13 bases line up with TRBD2. Germline CDR1 is SGHAT and CDR2 is FQNNGV. The CDR3 length is 18 residues. J was trimmed by 4 bases and V by 1 base; bases with no gene match: 8. The chain's CDR3 is CASSLVLGTSGDPDTQYF. The CDR3 region has the DNA TGTGCCAGCAGCTTAGTCCTTGGGACTAGCGGGGACCCAGATACGCAGTATTTT.

J is TRBJ1-1 and V is TRBV18; D uncertain. This CDR3 comprises 13 residues. Between the trimmed V and J ends, which lost 3 bases and 1 base, there was a span of 6 bases. The germline V gene encodes CDR1 KGHSH and CDR2 LQKENI. In DNA, the CDR3 is TGTGCCAGCTCACCGACAAAGAACACTGAAGCTTTCTTT. This codes for CASSPTKNTEAFF.

J is TRBJ1-5 and V is TRBV28; D call uncertain. The CDR3 is made up of 16 amino acids. V gave up 1 base and J gave up 3 bases, with 13 bases separating them. Looked up from germline, CDR1 is MDHEN and CDR2 is SYDVKM. For the CDR3, the DNA is TGTGCCAGCAGTTTATTCGCGGGGAGTAACAATCAGCCCCAGCATTTT. Translated, it gives CASSLFAGSNNQPQHF. Filled out from reference TRBV28 and TRBJ1-5, the complete variable domain reads DVKVTQSSRYLVKRTGEKVFLECVQDMDHENMFWYRQDPGLGLRLIYFSYDVKMKEKGDIPEGYSVSREKKERFSLILESASTNQTSMYLCASSLFAGSNNQPQHFGDGTRLSIL.

The J gene is TRBJ1-2, the V gene TRBV15; D may be TRBD1 (5 bases). The germline CDR1 and CDR2 sequences are LNHNV and YYDKDF (reference sequence). The CDR3 extends over 15 amino acids. Trimming took off 8 bases at V and 4 bases at J, with 20 bases between the two ends. CDR3 region: CATGPWGEVIYGYTF. The CDR3 coding sequence is TGTGCCACCGGTCCCTGGGGGGAAGTTATCTATGGCTACACCTTC. The entire variable domain, with the rest obtained from reference TRBV15 and TRBJ1-2, is as follows: DAMVIQNPRYQVTQFGKPVTLSCSQTLNHNVMYWYQQKSSQAPKLLFHYYDKDFNNEADTPDNFQSRRPNTSFCFLDIRSPGLGDTAMYLCATGPWGEVIYGYTFGSGTRLTVV.

The chain recombines TRBV4-3 with TRBJ1-4; TRBD1 is a possible D gene (6 bases). With 3 bases removed from V and 7 bases from J, the gap between germline ends came to 18 bases. Germline V gene data show CDR1 as LGHNA and CDR2 as YSLEER. The CDR3 sequence is 16 residues long. The CDR3 bases are TGCGCCAGCAGCCAGACCGGGACATGGACGAGTGAAAAACTGTTTTTT. It is translated as CASSQTGTWTSEKLFF.

This chain links TRBV9 with TRBJ1-3; D not resolved. This CDR3 contains 16 residues. The V and J ends lost 0 bases and 5 bases respectively, with 15 bases between them. Germline V gene sequence: CDR1 SGDLS, CDR2 YYNGEE. In DNA form, the CDR3 reads TGTGCCAGCAGCGTAGCTGGGCCTTCGGGAAGAAACACCATATATTTT. This sequence encodes CASSVAGPSGRNTIYF. Supplemented by reference TRBV9 and TRBJ1-3, the full variable domain reads DSGVTQTPKHLITATGQRVTLRCSPRSGDLSVYWYQQSLDQGLQFLIQYYNGEERAKGNILERFSAQQFPDLHSELNLSSLELGDSALYFCASSVAGPSGRNTIYFGEGSWLTVV.

The DNA of the CDR3 is TGCGCCAGCAGCCTAGGTTGGAGGGGCGCTGAAGCTTTCTTT. Amino acid sequence: CASSLGWRGAEAFF. V and J are TRBV4-1 and TRBJ1-1; weak D call: TRBD1 (5 bases). Trimming removed 4 bases from V and 6 bases from J, with 15 bases in between. There are 14 residues in the CDR3. CDR1 is MGHRA and CDR2 is YSYEKL in the germline V gene.

The chain has TRBV12-2 and TRBJ1-2; the tabulated D call, TRBD1, remains unverified against the DNA. TRBV12-2 is reported as a pseudogene. The CDR3 sequence is 14 residues long. The CDR3 region is CASRLTGVWYGYTF. CDR3 in DNA: TGTGCAAGTCGCTTGACAGGGGTGTGGTATGGCTACACCTTC.

V usage is TRBV3-1 (or the pseudogene TRBV3-2) and J usage is TRBJ2-1, with a possible D match to TRBD1 (7 bases). The V end was cut by 1 base, the J end by 4 bases, with 11 bases between. This CDR3 has 15 amino acids. Germline V lookup: CDR1 LGHDT, CDR2 YNNKEL (reference sequence). The CDR3: CASSQAGGTYNEQFF. In DNA form, the CDR3 reads TGTGCCAGCAGCCAAGCAGGGGGGACTTACAATGAGCAGTTCTTC.

The V call is TRBV19, the J call TRBJ1-2; D gene ambiguous. Germline CDR1 reads LNHDA; CDR2 reads SQIVND (reference sequence). The V gene lost 6 bases and the J gene lost 1 base, with 21 bases spanning the gap. The CDR3 extends over 17 amino acids. The CDR3: CASREAPLVSGNYGYTF. CDR3 sequence (DNA): TGTGCCAGTAGAGAGGCACCGTTGGTCTCCGGTAACTATGGCTACACCTTC.

This rearrangement joins TRBV11-2 to TRBJ2-3; 10 positions agree with TRBD2. J gave up 5 bases and V 3 bases, and 5 bases lay outside the gene matches. The CDR3 length is 15 residues. Per the germline V gene, CDR1 is SGHAT and CDR2 is FQNNGV. The CDR3 protein is CASSFDGTSEDTQYF. The CDR3 nucleotides are TGTGCCAGCAGCTTCGACGGGACTAGCGAAGATACGCAGTATTTT.